This T cell receptor (beta chain) was captured by sequencing in a study of breast tumors, draining lymph nodes, adjacent tissues. MiXCR, run by TCRdb on the multiplex PCR reads, gives a single entry per CDR3 protein. The data hold tens of thousands of distinct CDR3 sequences, with 35% to 40% observed a single time. CDR1 and CDR2 from the germline V gene are MNHEY and SVGAGI. This CDR3 spans 16 amino acids. Trimming at V came to 6 bases and at J to 0 bases, leaving 4 bases not matched to a gene. The table lists this clonotype with many counts. Its target is unknown. The study, taken as a whole, reports: Compared with lymph nodes, tumors were less diverse; compared with nontumor tissue, more. Data only fit, rather than demonstrated, lymph node origin of most tumor T cells. Luminal-like breast cancer showed significantly greater tumor-nontumor repertoire similarity than basal-like breast cancer did. Data fit most tumor T cells coming from lymph node, expanding in tumor.

The sample taken for sequencing was breast tumor tissue. The chain recombines TRBV6-5 with TRBJ1-6, with 8 bases that match TRBD1. The origin of this receptor is a female donor with breast cancer. Some clones in this sample may be carry-over from other donors' samples. CDR3 sequence: CASRTGEYSYNSPLHF. The DNA of the CDR3 is TGTGCCAGCAGGACAGGGGAGTACTCCTATAATTCACCCCTCCACTTT.